This T cell receptor (beta chain) emerged from a study of beta chain features in type 1 diabetes. Reverse transcription of all isolated RNA meant that expressed TCRB transcripts were sequenced. Clones were read by immunoSEQ multiplex PCR, and TCRdb kept only the in-frame ones, dropping some. Of hundreds of thousands of clones in the sample, roughly 9.6% were seen once. This receptor was obtained from a woman in her thirties in good health. Sample: naive CD4+ T cells from blood.

The CDR3: CASSLVTRGTGELFF. For the CDR3, the DNA is TGTGCCAGCAGCTTAGTGACTAGAGGGACCGGGGAGCTGTTTTTT. The V call is TRBV7-8, the J call TRBJ2-2; D possibly corresponds to TRBD2 (6 bases). CDR1 is SGHVS and CDR2 is FQNEAQ in the germline V gene. CDR3 size: 15 residues. The V and J ends lost 1 base and 5 bases respectively, with 11 bases between them.